The next 9 T cell receptor beta chains were all read from a single sample in a study of a mutant IDH1 vaccine in newly diagnosed glioma. Profiled with immunoSEQ multiplex PCR; TCRdb holds only in-frame clones, not every one. The repertoire holds roughly 32,000 clones, about 92% seen once, with 2.2% in the top ten. Time point denoted: week 47, end of study. With topical imiquimod, each dose of the vaccine consisted of 300 ug of mutant IDH1 20-mer peptide. Their cognate antigens are unknown. Sequences were derived from PBMCs, sampled from a glioma patient whose treatment included an IDH1 peptide vaccine. The receptors were sampled from a man aged 40-55 years with glioma.

CDR3 in amino acids: CASKRNRGTEAFF. As DNA, the CDR3 is TGTGCCAGCAAACGCAACAGGGGCACTGAAGCTTTCTTT. The chain carries TRBV28 and TRBJ1-1, with 7 bases identical to TRBD1. CDR3 length: 13 residues. Unmatched junction bases numbered 6, after V lost 7 bases and J lost 4 bases. From germline, CDR1 is MDHEN and CDR2 SYDVKM.

V and J are TRBV2 and TRBJ1-6; D is uncertain. Germline V gene lookup returns CDR1 SNHLY and CDR2 FYNNEI. V gave up 6 bases and J gave up 7 bases, with 10 bases separating them. There are 13 residues in the CDR3. The CDR3 DNA reads TGTGCCAGCAGAGGGTCGACCAATTCACCCCTCCACTTT. This encodes CASRGSTNSPLHF.

The chain recombines TRBV10-3 with TRBJ2-5; 9 bases are shared with TRBD1. The length of the CDR3 is 17 residues. The trim removed 2 bases at V and 1 base at J, leaving 8 bases unmatched. From germline, CDR1 is ENHRY and CDR2 SYGVKD. The CDR3 spells CAISERGVGQGQETQYF. CDR3 DNA sequence: TGTGCCATCAGTGAGAGGGGGGTGGGACAGGGCCAAGAGACCCAGTACTTC.

The rearrangement uses TRBV5-6 and TRBJ1-1; no clear D gene. Deletions cut 4 bases from V and 3 bases from J, with 13 bases between. This CDR3 region has 14 residues. From germline, CDR1 is SGHDT and CDR2 YYEEEE. The CDR3 loop is CASSLPGGDTEAFF. The CDR3 DNA follows: TGTGCCAGCAGCCTCCCGGGTGGGGACACTGAAGCTTTCTTT.

The gene calls are TRBV7-2 and TRBJ2-1; TRBD2 matches at 8 bases. In germline, CDR1 is SGHTA, CDR2 FQGNSA. The CDR3 runs to 15 residues. V shed 5 bases and J 8 bases; nucleotides not matched to a gene: 11. In nucleotides, the CDR3 is TGTGCCAGCAGCCCCTTACAGCGGGAGTACTATGAGCAGTTCTTC. It codes for CASSPLQREYYEQFF. Using reference TRBV7-2 and TRBJ2-1 for the parts outside the CDR3, the full variable domain is GAGVSQSPSNKVTEKGKDVELRCDPISGHTALYWYRQSLGQGLEFLIYFQGNSAPDKSGLPSDRFSAERTGGSVSTLTIQRTQQEDSAVYLCASSPLQREYYEQFFGPGTRLTVL.

This clone was seen once. The gene calls are TRBV4-3 and TRBJ2-2, with D possibly TRBD1 on 5 matching bases. Looked up from germline, CDR1 is LGHNA and CDR2 is YSLEER. This CDR3 contains 17 residues. Trimming stripped 4 bases from V and 2 bases from J, with 17 bases between. CDR3 bases: TGCGCCAGCAGCCGTGACAGCCAAATACGAAACACCGGGGAGCTGTTTTTT. Translating it yields CASSRDSQIRNTGELFF.

The gene calls are TRBV10-2 and TRBJ2-1; TRBD2 matches 10 bases. Germline trimming cut 6 bases from V and 6 bases from J; bases unmatched to any gene: 2. The CDR3 consists of 13 residues. Per germline, CDR1 WSHSY and CDR2 SAAADI. This CDR3 reads CASSGLAANEQFF. Written as DNA, the CDR3 is TGCGCCAGCAGCGGACTAGCGGCCAATGAGCAGTTCTTC.

The V call is TRBV7-2, the J call TRBJ1-5; D unresolved. The germline gives CDR1 SGHTA, CDR2 FQGNSA. V was trimmed by 7 bases and J by 4 bases, leaving 11 bases between them. The CDR3 runs to 13 residues. DNA of the CDR3: TGTGCCAGCACCCACCCCGGGAATCAGCCCCAGCATTTT. The encoded protein is CASTHPGNQPQHF.

A single count supports this clone. V is TRBV7-9 and J is TRBJ2-2; D is unclear. The CDR3 contains 15 residues. With 1 base removed from V and 5 bases from J, the gap between germline ends came to 11 bases. Germline values: CDR1 SEHNR, CDR2 FQNEAQ (reference sequence). This chain's CDR3 is CASSLGGMGTGELFF. The CDR3, as DNA: TGTGCCAGCAGCTTAGGCGGTATGGGGACCGGGGAGCTGTTTTTT. The entire variable domain, with the rest obtained from reference TRBV7-9 and TRBJ2-2, is as follows: DTGVSQNPRHKITKRGQNVTFRCDPISEHNRLYWYRQTLGQGPEFLTYFQNEAQLEKSRLLSDRFSAERPKGSFSTLEIQRTEQGDSAMYLCASSLGGMGTGELFFGEGSRLTVL.